This TCR beta chain is drawn from a study of glioma-infiltrating T cells after dendritic cell vaccination. In the study overall: Dendritic cell vaccine was injected intradermally three times, biweekly. Study results and caveats: Few patients contributed both blood and tumor specimens.

Time point: after dendritic cell vaccination, including at tumor progression/relapse. Notes on this clone: Its specificity is unknown.

TCRdb's table, derived via immunoSEQ multiplex PCR, lists solely in-frame clones and lacks some. The sample includes 90,000 or so clones, 81% of them seen just once. V lost 2 bases and J lost 3, with 14 bases in between. The CDR3 totals 15 residues. Germline values: CDR1 MDHEN, CDR2 SYDVKM. This specimen was blood, taken after dendritic cell vaccination. The sequence was obtained from a human donor with glioblastoma. This rearrangement joins TRBV28 to TRBJ2-7; D might be TRBD2 (6 bases). The CDR3 sequence is CASSLPQGGNYEQYF. CDR3 DNA: TGTGCCAGCAGTTTACCGCAGGGAGGAAACTACGAGCAGTACTTC.